This TCR beta chain is from a study of T cells expressing NK-cell markers. Study-wide background: Researchers got TCR beta repertoires out of sorted CD3+CD56+NKG2C+, CD3+CD56+NKG2C- and CD3+CD56-NKG2C+ T cells. Within the sequenced cohort of eight donors, seven exhibited HCMV seropositivity and one was seronegative. Study-wide findings and caveats: In five to seven donors, dominant CD3+CD56+NKG2C+ clonotypes ranked among the top 10 CD8+ clonotypes. In several donors, these clonotypes also led the CD3+CD56-NKG2C+ fraction.

Comment on this clonotype: Its antigen is as yet unknown.

CDR1 is SGHDT, CDR2 YYEEEE, per germline. The CDR3 consists of 14 residues. One entry per CDR3 protein, without DNA, is what TCRdb gives after re-calling the 5' RACE reads. This table lists 400,000 to 450,000 distinct CDR3 sequences. The chain combines TRBV5-6 with TRBJ2-1; the TCRdb D gene call, TRBD2, has no DNA to confirm it. The sample taken for sequencing was blood T cells: a sorted CD56 or NKG2C T cell subset, CD4+ or CD8+ T cells, or bulk PBMC T cells (not recorded which). The clonotype comes from a woman between 18 and 70 years old in good health. The chain's CDR3 is CASSLNFLVGEQFF.